Listed below are T cell receptor beta chains from one sample, sequenced in a study of T cell clonotyping in hematopoietic cell transplantation. The repertoire was sequenced with immunoSEQ multiplex PCR; TCRdb's copy has only in-frame clones and lacks some. The table includes 15,000 to 20,000 clones, approximately 75% detected once. The sequencing used peripheral blood mononuclear cells, collected before stem cell transplant. The receptors derive from a man in his 60s with acute myeloid leukemia. Some clones in this sample may be carry-over from other donors' samples. Each CDR3 is given with its conserved first and last residue. The D gene is left open where the match is weak. Size is omitted from some rows. Given values are once, few, many or a class for expanded clones.

CDR3,DNA,V,size,J,D
CASSRDSNQPQHF,TGTGCCAGCAGTCGGGATAGCAATCAGCCCCAGCATTTT,TRBV2,NA,TRBJ1-5,NA
CASSQGHSGNTIYF,TGTGCCAGCAGCCAAGGCCACTCTGGAAACACCATATATTTT,TRBV2,NA,TRBJ1-3,NA
CASSFTKGRTEDF,TGTGCCAGCAGTTTCACCAAAGGACGGACGGAGGACTTC,TRBV27,NA,TRBJ2-7,NA
CASSLPWGAGGLREQYF,TGTGCCAGCAGCCTACCTTGGGGGGCAGGGGGTCTACGTGAGCAGTACTTC,TRBV14,NA,TRBJ2-5,NA
CARMSNQPQHF,TGTGCCAGGATGAGCAATCAGCCCCAGCATTTT,TRBV21-1,NA,TRBJ1-5,NA
CASSEVGDGNTEAFF,TGTGCCAGCAGTGAAGTCGGAGACGGAAACACTGAAGCTTTCTTT,TRBV2,NA,TRBJ1-1,NA
CASSLTETADYGYTF,TGTGCCAGCAGCCTCACGGAGACAGCGGACTATGGCTACACCTTC,TRBV7-6,NA,TRBJ1-2,NA
CASSPPGQGNGEQYF,TGCGCCAGCAGCCCGCCGGGACAGGGGAACGGCGAGCAGTACTTC,TRBV5-1,NA,TRBJ2-7,TRBD1
CATSRSSSGFQETQYF,TGTGCCACCAGCAGGTCTTCAAGCGGGTTCCAAGAGACCCAGTACTTC,TRBV15,NA,TRBJ2-5,NA
CASSLQVGLNEQYF,TGTGCCAGCAGCCTACAGGTGGGTCTAAACGAGCAGTACTTC,TRBV7-2,NA,TRBJ2-7,NA
CSVEENYEQYF,TGCAGCGTTGAGGAAAACTACGAGCAGTACTTC,TRBV29-1,once,TRBJ2-7,NA
CASSEAGDTGELFF,TGTGCCAGCAGTGAAGCAGGGGACACCGGGGAGCTGTTTTTT,TRBV6-1,NA,TRBJ2-2,NA
CASRGPSTDTQYF,TGTGCCAGCAGGGGACCATCGACAGATACGCAGTATTTT,TRBV6-5,NA,TRBJ2-3,NA
CASTTGMNTEAFF,TGTGCCAGCACGACAGGGATGAACACTGAAGCTTTCTTT,TRBV19,NA,TRBJ1-1,TRBD1
CASSWGQGASEPQHF,TGTGCCAGCAGCTGGGGACAGGGGGCGTCGGAGCCCCAGCATTTT,TRBV5-6,NA,TRBJ1-5,TRBD1
CAWSVRGQGNSPLHF,TGTGCCTGGAGTGTACGGGGACAGGGGAATTCACCCCTCCACTTT,TRBV30,NA,TRBJ1-6,TRBD1
CASSLFWGYEQYF,TGTGCCAGCAGTTTATTCTGGGGATACGAGCAGTACTTC,TRBV27,NA,TRBJ2-7,NA
CASSAVYGDEQYF,TGTGCCAGCAGCGCGGTCTATGGGGACGAGCAGTACTTC,TRBV9,NA,TRBJ2-7,NA
CASSSRQANEKLFF,TGTGCCAGCAGCTCCCGACAGGCCAATGAAAAACTGTTTTTT,TRBV7-9,few,TRBJ1-4,NA
CASGKREEQYF,TGTGCTAGTGGCAAACGGGAAGAGCAGTACTTC,TRBV12-5,NA,TRBJ2-7,NA
CASSELLGQGIGMAYEQYF,TGTGCCAGCAGTGAACTCCTAGGACAGGGTATCGGGATGGCCTACGAGCAGTACTTC,TRBV2,NA,TRBJ2-7,TRBD1
CASSPISGANVLTF,TGTGCCAGCAGTCCTATCTCTGGGGCCAACGTCCTGACTTTC,TRBV6-5,NA,TRBJ2-6,NA
CASRWATGFNYGYTF,TGTGCCAGCAGATGGGCGACAGGGTTTAACTATGGCTACACCTTC,TRBV27,NA,TRBJ1-2,TRBD1
CASSTTITGVYNSPLHF,TGTGCCAGTAGTACCACGATCACCGGGGTCTATAATTCACCCCTCCACTTT,TRBV19,NA,TRBJ1-6,NA
CASSLNRGGLQFF,TGTGCCAGCAGCTTAAATCGGGGGGGCTTGCAGTTCTTC,TRBV7-2,NA,TRBJ2-1,TRBD2
CASRQSTEAFF,TGTGCCAGCAGGCAGAGCACTGAAGCTTTCTTT,TRBV2,few,TRBJ1-1,NA
CASSRDGGGVYNEQFF,TGCGCCAGCAGCCGGGATGGGGGCGGAGTCTACAATGAGCAGTTCTTC,TRBV4-3,NA,TRBJ2-1,NA
CASSVSPTPEKLFF,TGTGCCAGCAGCGTAAGCCCGACACCCGAAAAACTGTTTTTT,TRBV9,NA,TRBJ1-4,NA
CASRPDLGTDTQYF,TGTGCCAGCAGGCCCGATCTGGGCACAGATACGCAGTATTTT,TRBV2,NA,TRBJ2-3,NA
CSVAGTGSYVNTGELFF,TGCAGCGTTGCTGGGACAGGGTCATATGTGAACACCGGGGAGCTGTTTTTT,TRBV29-1,few,TRBJ2-2,TRBD1
CASSGQKETQYF,TGCGCCAGCAGCGGCCAGAAAGAGACCCAGTACTTC,TRBV5-1,NA,TRBJ2-5,NA
CASTGQGVFGYTF,TGTGCCAGCACGGGACAGGGGGTATTTGGCTACACCTTC,TRBV5-4,few,TRBJ1-2,TRBD1
CATKAGGRNTGELFF,TGTGCCACCAAAGCGGGGGGGCGGAACACCGGGGAGCTGTTTTTT,TRBV6-5,NA,TRBJ2-2,TRBD2
CASSFTAGTVNYGYTF,TGCGCCAGCAGCTTCACGGCCGGGACAGTGAACTATGGCTACACCTTC,TRBV5-1,few,TRBJ1-2,TRBD1
CATPGRSGNTIYF,TGTGCGACTCCAGGGAGGAGTGGAAACACCATATATTTT,TRBV30,NA,TRBJ1-3,NA
CAWGGDTSGGEQYF,TGTGCCTGGGGGGGGGATACTAGCGGGGGCGAGCAGTACTTC,TRBV30,NA,TRBJ2-7,TRBD2
CASSLVVPDTQYF,TGTGCCAGCAGCTTAGTGGTCCCAGATACGCAGTATTTT,TRBV5-6,NA,TRBJ2-3,NA
CASSFPQGGVTDTQYF,TGTGCCAGCAGCTTCCCCCAGGGGGGAGTCACAGATACGCAGTATTTT,TRBV5-6,NA,TRBJ2-3,NA
CASSLGPGGNQPQHF,TGTGCCAGCAGCTTAGGGCCAGGGGGGAATCAGCCCCAGCATTTT,TRBV7-2,once,TRBJ1-5,TRBD1
CAWSEGLAGVETQYF,TGTGCCTGGAGTGAGGGACTAGCGGGGGTAGAGACCCAGTACTTC,TRBV30,NA,TRBJ2-5,TRBD2